This record covers a single T cell receptor beta chain. Per the original data handling: Amplification of reference gene primers was used by the study to estimate nucleated cell counts. The repertoire was sequenced with immunoSEQ multiplex PCR; TCRdb's copy has only in-frame clones and lacks some. The DNA gave D and trimming, while V, J and clone size come from that table. Of fewer than 60,000 clones in the sample, 89% were seen once. These data are taken from a study of blood T cell repertoires in COVID-19. The overall study: There were acute and convalescent COVID-19 samples, and they came from the United States, Italy and Spain. Sources were T cells, B-cell-depleted T cells, or PBMCs; the material itself was cDNA or gDNA.

The CDR3 loop spans 15 amino acids. The germline CDR1 and CDR2 sequences are SGHNT and YYREEE (reference sequence). V lost 0 bases and J lost 0, with 7 bases in between. V gene TRBV5-4 combines with J gene TRBJ1-3; D might be TRBD1 (5 bases). This TCR came from a man older than 75 with active or convalescent COVID-19. Sequenced material: peripheral blood. The CDR3 coding sequence is TGTGCCAGCAGCTTGGAAGGGGTCTCTGGAAACACCATATATTTT. Residues: CASSLEGVSGNTIYF.